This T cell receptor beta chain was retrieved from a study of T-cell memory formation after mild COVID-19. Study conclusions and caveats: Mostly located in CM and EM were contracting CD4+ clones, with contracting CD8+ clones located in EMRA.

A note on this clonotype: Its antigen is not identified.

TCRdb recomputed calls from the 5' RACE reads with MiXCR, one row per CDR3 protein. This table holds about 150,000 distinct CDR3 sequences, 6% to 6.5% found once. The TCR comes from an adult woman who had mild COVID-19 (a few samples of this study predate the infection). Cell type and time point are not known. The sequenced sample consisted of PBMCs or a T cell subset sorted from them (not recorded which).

In nucleotides, the CDR3 is TGCGCCAGCAGCTATGGACAGACAGCCAACTATGGCTACACCTTC. Translated, it gives CASSYGQTANYGYTF. The chain employs TRBV5-1 and TRBJ1-2, with D perhaps matching TRBD1 (6 bases). V was shortened by 3 bases and J by 2 bases, with 14 bases between the two germline ends. The CDR3 has 15 amino acids. Germline CDR1 reads SGHRS; CDR2 reads YFSETQ.